A selection of T cell receptor beta chains follows, all from one sample in a study of brain T cells in children with intractable seizures. Method: immunoSEQ multiplex PCR; TCRdb's copy keeps in-frame clones and lacks some. In the table there are around 100,000 clones, 90% to 95% of which are singletons. The specimen comprised peripheral blood, sampled at surgery. The receptors were gathered from a boy younger than two with hemimegalencephaly and intractable seizures. The CDR3 runs from the conserved cysteine through the conserved F or W. Each record gives: D gene, V gene, J gene, clone size, CDR3 protein, CDR3 DNA. D genes are given only for firm matches. Clone size is stated in some rows and not others, as once, few, many or a class when expanded.

D: NA; V: TRBV20-1; J: TRBJ2-3; size: NA; CDR3: CSASRDLRAVSNTQYF; DNA: TGCAGTGCTAGTCGCGACTTGCGGGCCGTAAGTAATACGCAGTATTTT
D: NA; V: TRBV7-9; J: TRBJ2-2; size: NA; CDR3: CASSLGGAGELFF; DNA: TGTGCCAGCAGCTTAGGGGGCGCCGGGGAGCTGTTTTTT
D: NA; V: TRBV7-8; J: TRBJ2-2; size: NA; CDR3: CASSYRDWGKPNTGELFF; DNA: TGTGCCAGCAGCTATAGGGATTGGGGCAAGCCGAACACCGGGGAGCTGTTTTTT
D: NA; V: TRBV19; J: TRBJ2-2; size: once; CDR3: CASSTVGPGELFF; DNA: TGTGCCAGTAGTACCGTGGGTCCCGGGGAGCTGTTTTTT
D: NA; V: TRBV18; J: TRBJ1-4; size: NA; CDR3: CASSPPEARHGVAFGEKLFF; DNA: TGTGCCAGCTCACCGCCAGAGGCAAGGCATGGTGTCGCCTTTGGAGAAAAACTGTTTTTT
D: TRBD2; V: TRBV28; J: TRBJ2-7; size: NA; CDR3: CASSRASGTRIEQYF; DNA: TGTGCCAGCAGTCGGGCCTCCGGGACTAGAATCGAGCAGTACTTC
D: NA; V: TRBV10-2; J: TRBJ2-5; size: NA; CDR3: CASSQQAQETQYF; DNA: TGCGCCAGCAGTCAACAGGCCCAAGAGACCCAGTACTTC
D: TRBD1; V: TRBV7-3; J: TRBJ2-2; size: NA; CDR3: CASSPLGTGGTGELFF; DNA: TGTGCCAGCAGCCCTCTCGGGACAGGGGGCACCGGGGAGCTGTTTTTT
D: TRBD2; V: TRBV9; J: TRBJ2-3; size: NA; CDR3: CASSAPTSGRATRDTQYF; DNA: TGTGCCAGCAGCGCGCCGACTAGCGGGAGGGCCACGAGAGATACGCAGTATTTT
D: TRBD1; V: TRBV3-1/TRBV3-2; J: TRBJ2-2; size: NA; CDR3: CASSPHPGQRNTGELFF; DNA: TGTGCCAGCAGCCCCCATCCGGGACAGAGGAACACCGGGGAGCTGTTTTTT
D: TRBD1; V: TRBV28; J: TRBJ1-1; size: NA; CDR3: CASSLQGENTEAFF; DNA: TGTGCCAGCAGTTTACAGGGGGAGAACACTGAAGCTTTCTTT
D: NA; V: TRBV5-1; J: TRBJ2-7; size: NA; CDR3: CASSLVVGHEQYF; DNA: TGCGCCAGCAGCTTGGTGGTGGGGCACGAGCAGTACTTC
D: TRBD1; V: TRBV27; J: TRBJ2-7; size: NA; CDR3: CASSLGGHSYEQYF; DNA: TGTGCCAGCAGTCTAGGGGGCCACTCCTACGAGCAGTACTTC
D: NA; V: TRBV6-5; J: TRBJ2-7; size: NA; CDR3: CASSYGRGSGEQYF; DNA: TGTGCCAGCAGTTACGGGCGGGGCTCGGGTGAGCAGTACTTC
D: NA; V: TRBV7-9; J: TRBJ2-5; size: NA; CDR3: CASSLGGFVPETQYF; DNA: TGTGCCAGCAGCTTAGGCGGATTTGTCCCGGAGACCCAGTACTTC
D: TRBD1; V: TRBV28; J: TRBJ1-2; size: NA; CDR3: CASSFRDRAFGYTF; DNA: TGTGCCAGCAGTTTCCGGGACAGGGCGTTTGGCTACACCTTC
D: TRBD2; V: TRBV12-3/TRBV12-4; J: TRBJ2-1; size: once; CDR3: CASTLGGLEGFF; DNA: TGTGCCAGCACTTTGGGTGGACTAGAAGGGTTCTTC
D: NA; V: TRBV7-9; J: TRBJ1-2; size: NA; CDR3: CASSLAPGPYTF; DNA: TGTGCCAGCAGCTTAGCGCCGGGGCCCTACACCTTC
D: TRBD2; V: TRBV27; J: TRBJ2-2; size: NA; CDR3: CASSLWGGGELFF; DNA: TGTGCCAGCAGTTTATGGGGGGGCGGGGAGCTGTTTTTT
D: NA; V: TRBV28; J: TRBJ1-4; size: NA; CDR3: CASIPRGVRATNEKLFF; DNA: TGTGCCAGCATCCCGAGGGGGGTACGGGCAACTAATGAAAAACTGTTTTTT
D: TRBD2; V: TRBV4-1; J: TRBJ2-5; size: NA; CDR3: CASSHIAGVETQYF; DNA: TGCGCCAGCAGCCACATAGCGGGAGTCGAGACCCAGTACTTC
D: NA; V: TRBV13; J: TRBJ2-3; size: NA; CDR3: CASSLFEADTQYF; DNA: TGTGCCAGCAGCTTATTTGAGGCAGATACGCAGTATTTT
D: NA; V: TRBV27; J: TRBJ2-5; size: NA; CDR3: CASSLRGPKGAETQYF; DNA: TGTGCCAGCAGCTTGAGGGGCCCAAAGGGAGCCGAGACCCAGTACTTC
D: TRBD1; V: TRBV5-6; J: TRBJ1-2; size: NA; CDR3: CASSLDRAYTF; DNA: TGTGCCAGCAGCCTAGACAGGGCCTACACCTTC
D: TRBD1; V: TRBV6-5; J: TRBJ2-7; size: NA; CDR3: CASGPTGAPYEQYF; DNA: TGTGCCAGCGGGCCGACAGGGGCCCCCTACGAGCAGTACTTC
D: NA; V: TRBV29-1; J: TRBJ1-2; size: NA; CDR3: CSAIQGPYGYTF; DNA: TGCAGCGCGATTCAGGGCCCCTATGGCTACACCTTC
D: TRBD1; V: TRBV4-1; J: TRBJ1-2; size: once; CDR3: CASSQGLGQGAQNYGYTF; DNA: TGCGCCAGCAGCCAAGGTTTGGGACAGGGGGCCCAGAACTATGGCTACACCTTC
D: NA; V: TRBV6-5; J: TRBJ1-2; size: NA; CDR3: CASSLDSDYGYTF; DNA: TGTGCCAGCAGTCTAGACAGTGACTATGGCTACACCTTC
D: NA; V: TRBV4-2; J: TRBJ1-2; size: NA; CDR3: CASSQDPGGNEGNYDGYTF; DNA: TGTGCCAGCAGCCAAGATCCGGGAGGGAATGAGGGTAACTATGATGGCTACACCTTC
D: NA; V: TRBV7-2; J: TRBJ1-2; size: NA; CDR3: CASSGNRAHGYTF; DNA: TGTGCCAGCAGTGGCAACAGGGCCCATGGCTACACCTTC
D: NA; V: TRBV6-5; J: TRBJ2-1; size: NA; CDR3: CASSYWGVGNEQFF; DNA: TGTGCCAGCAGTTATTGGGGTGTAGGCAATGAGCAGTTCTTC
D: NA; V: TRBV7-3; J: TRBJ2-7; size: NA; CDR3: CASSLPLGGRPYEQYF; DNA: TGTGCCAGCAGCTTGCCACTTGGGGGACGGCCTTACGAGCAGTACTTC
D: NA; V: TRBV5-4; J: TRBJ2-5; size: NA; CDR3: CASSFLGGRGETQYF; DNA: TGTGCCAGCAGCTTTCTAGGGGGTAGGGGAGAGACCCAGTACTTC